This TCR beta chain comes out of a study of shared clonotypes between healthy human individuals. Study results and caveats: As a rule, naive subsets had a larger estimated richness than memory subsets.

Losses at the gene ends were 9 bases for V and 3 bases for J; bases not matched to a gene: 8. Per the germline V gene, CDR1 is SNHLY and CDR2 is FYNNEI. This CDR3 spans 14 amino acids. To note about this clone: The antigen remains unidentified.

TCRdb keeps only in-frame clones here, not all; method: immunoSEQ multiplex PCR. The sample comprises around 690,000 clones, roughly 88% of which are singletons, and about 33% rests with the top ten. Donors, without exception, were Caucasian adults residing in Nashville, Tennessee. CD8 memory fractions consisted of CD45RO+ and CCR7-negative CD45RA+ TemRA cells together. Sequencing used memory CD8+ T cells from PBMCs. Subset specified: CD45RO+ cells pooled with CCR7-negative TemRA cells. This TCR was recovered from a young man in good health. Some clones in this sample may be carry-over from other donors' samples. The rearrangement uses TRBV2 and TRBJ2-1; 7 bases match TRBD2. The CDR3 here is CASESGVFYNEQFF. CDR3 in DNA: TGTGCCAGTGAAAGCGGGGTTTTCTACAATGAGCAGTTCTTC.